This TCR beta chain was retrieved from a study of metastatic and nonmetastatic thyroid tumors. Study-level information: The comparison covered peripheral blood and tumor or nodule tissue in malignant and benign thyroid patients.

The CDR3 runs 15 residues. J lost 3 bases, V lost 5 bases, and 8 bases had no gene match. CDR1 and CDR2 from the germline V gene are LNHNV and YYDKDF (reference sequence). Study results and caveats: Across blood and tumor, TCR beta diversity in malignant thyroid tumors was reportedly significantly higher than in benign nodules.

This clone was found a few times. Its antigen is unknown. The authors' processing: Between-group CDR3 differences, defined by clinicopathological status, yielded a distant-metastasis classifier for papillary thyroid cancer. TCRdb reanalyzed the PCR reads with MiXCR. TCRdb, not the original authors, processed these V and J calls. The table records more than 40,000 clones, 3% to 3.5% of them present only once. Patients were all untreated before their thyroid surgery. Sequenced material: blood. V and J are TRBV15 and TRBJ2-7; 9 bases agree with TRBD1. The clonotype was recovered from a female donor with papillary thyroid cancer or a benign thyroid nodule (not recorded which). Some clones in this sample may be carry-over from other donors' samples. CDR3 region: CATSPRTGEGYEQYF. DNA for the CDR3: TGTGCCACCAGCCCTCGGACAGGGGAGGGCTACGAGCAGTACTTC.